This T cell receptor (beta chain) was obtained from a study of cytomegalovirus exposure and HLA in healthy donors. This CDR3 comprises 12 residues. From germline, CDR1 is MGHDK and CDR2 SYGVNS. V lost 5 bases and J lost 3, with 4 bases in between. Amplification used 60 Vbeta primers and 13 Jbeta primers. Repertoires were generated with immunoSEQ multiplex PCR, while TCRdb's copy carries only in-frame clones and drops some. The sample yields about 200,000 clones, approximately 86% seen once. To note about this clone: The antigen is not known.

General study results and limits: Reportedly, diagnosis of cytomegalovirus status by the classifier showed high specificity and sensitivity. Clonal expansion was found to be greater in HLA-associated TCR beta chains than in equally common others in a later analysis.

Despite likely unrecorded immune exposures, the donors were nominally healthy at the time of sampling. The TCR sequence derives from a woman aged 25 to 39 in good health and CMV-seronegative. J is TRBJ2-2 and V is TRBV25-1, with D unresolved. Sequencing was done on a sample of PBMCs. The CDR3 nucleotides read TGTGCCAGCAGTCGGGACACCGGGGAGCTGTTTTTT. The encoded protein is CASSRDTGELFF.